Listed below are T cell receptor beta chains from one sample, sequenced in a study of blood T cell repertoires in COVID-19. Measured with immunoSEQ multiplex PCR; TCRdb has only the in-frame clones, and not every one. The sample contains under 250,000 clones, about 88% of which appear only once. The sequenced sample consisted of peripheral blood. The receptors originated from a man aged 45-65 years with COVID-19, enrolled during active disease. Both conserved end residues are part of each CDR3. The D gene is left open where the match is weak. Where a row states a size, it is once, few, many or the class of an expanded clone; other rows omit it.

D gene,J gene,V gene,clone size,CDR3 protein,CDR3 DNA
NA,TRBJ2-1,TRBV3-1/TRBV3-2,NA,CASSQVSSLDSQFF,TGTGCCAGCAGCCAAGTCAGTTCGTTGGACTCCCAGTTCTTC
NA,TRBJ1-2,TRBV6-5,NA,CASSYAEAYHYGYTF,TGTGCCAGCAGTTACGCAGAGGCCTATCACTATGGCTACACCTTC
TRBD1,TRBJ1-1,TRBV29-1,NA,CSGRQGANTEAFF,TGCAGCGGAAGACAGGGGGCGAACACTGAAGCTTTCTTT
NA,TRBJ1-3,TRBV6-1,NA,CASSEVQGSGNTIYF,TGTGCCAGCAGTGAAGTACAGGGCTCTGGAAACACCATATATTTT
NA,TRBJ2-3,TRBV6-4,NA,CASSDRDTTDTQYF,TGTGCCAGCAGTGATCGGGACACCACAGATACGCAGTATTTT
TRBD2,TRBJ2-3,TRBV12-5,once,CASGLVRGDYTDTQYF,TGTGCTAGTGGTTTGGTACGTGGGGACTACACAGATACGCAGTATTTT
TRBD2,TRBJ2-1,TRBV5-4,NA,CASSRSGGTDEQFF,TGTGCCAGCAGTCGTAGCGGGGGGACCGATGAGCAGTTCTTC
NA,TRBJ2-7,TRBV21-1,NA,CASSLYSPYEQYF,TGTGCCAGCAGCCTCTATAGTCCCTACGAGCAGTACTTC
TRBD2,TRBJ2-1,TRBV18,NA,CASSSLAGGLYNEQFF,TGTGCCAGCTCATCATTAGCGGGAGGGCTCTACAATGAGCAGTTCTTC
TRBD2,TRBJ2-5,TRBV6-5,NA,CASSYSGGAETQYF,TGTGCCAGCAGTTACTCGGGAGGGGCAGAGACCCAGTACTTC
NA,TRBJ2-3,TRBV3-1/TRBV3-2,NA,CASSQEVLAPDTQYF,TGTGCCAGCAGCCAAGAAGTCCTAGCGCCAGATACGCAGTATTTT
TRBD1,TRBJ1-1,TRBV28,NA,CASRAGTGALDTEAFF,TGTGCCAGCAGGGCCGGGACAGGGGCGTTGGACACTGAAGCTTTCTTT
TRBD1,TRBJ2-7,TRBV3-1/TRBV3-2,NA,CASSQTTGGNYEQYF,TGTGCCAGCAGCCAAACAACAGGGGGCAACTACGAGCAGTACTTC
NA,TRBJ2-1,TRBV30,NA,CAWSVLSGIYNEQFF,TGTGCCTGGAGTGTACTTAGCGGTATCTACAATGAGCAGTTCTTC
NA,TRBJ1-1,TRBV11-2,NA,CASSSGAEAFF,TGTGCCAGCAGCTCCGGGGCTGAAGCTTTCTTT
TRBD2,TRBJ2-3,TRBV6-1,NA,CASSATSGRFSDTQYF,TGTGCCAGCAGTGCGACTAGCGGGAGGTTCTCAGATACGCAGTATTTT
NA,TRBJ2-1,TRBV3-1/TRBV3-2,NA,CASSQDIGGSYNEQFF,TGTGCCAGCAGCCAAGATATTGGAGGGAGTTACAATGAGCAGTTCTTC
NA,TRBJ2-2,TRBV11-2,NA,CASSPFVGELFF,TGTGCCAGCAGCCCCTTCGTCGGGGAGCTGTTTTTT
NA,TRBJ2-5,TRBV7-2,NA,CASSLLANGNQETQYF,TGTGCCAGCAGCTTATTGGCTAACGGGAACCAAGAGACCCAGTACTTC
NA,TRBJ2-3,TRBV7-2,few,CASSHSPSTDTQYF,TGTGCCAGCAGCCATAGTCCTAGCACAGATACGCAGTATTTT
NA,TRBJ2-1,TRBV28,NA,CASTQSSSYNEQFF,TGTGCCAGCACCCAGTCCAGCTCCTACAATGAGCAGTTCTTC
NA,TRBJ2-2,TRBV7-8,NA,CASSYIRGTTGELFF,TGTGCCAGCAGCTACATTCGGGGGACCACCGGGGAGCTGTTTTTT
TRBD2,TRBJ2-7,TRBV29-1,NA,CSAWGGDEQYF,TGCAGCGCCTGGGGAGGGGACGAGCAGTACTTC
TRBD1,TRBJ1-1,TRBV7-2,NA,CASSLRTGWQAEAFF,TGTGCCAGCAGCTTACGGACAGGGTGGCAGGCTGAAGCTTTCTTT
TRBD1,TRBJ1-2,TRBV28,once,CASSPTGAGYGYTF,TGTGCCAGCAGTCCGACAGGGGCCGGCTATGGCTACACCTTC
NA,TRBJ1-3,TRBV7-2,few,CASSPRTAGNTIYF,TGTGCCAGCAGCCCGAGGACTGCTGGAAACACCATATATTTT
NA,TRBJ1-5,TRBV19,NA,CASSQSRGPQHF,TGTGCCAGTAGTCAGAGTAGAGGGCCCCAGCATTTT
TRBD2,TRBJ2-1,TRBV4-2,few,CASSQVWGMAGGTDEQFF,TGTGCCAGCAGCCAAGTTTGGGGTATGGCGGGAGGTACGGATGAGCAGTTCTTC
NA,TRBJ1-5,TRBV15,NA,CATSREGPLEPQHF,TGTGCCACCAGCAGAGAGGGGCCGCTGGAGCCCCAGCATTTT
NA,TRBJ2-2,TRBV7-2,once,CASSITTRGTGELFF,TGTGCCAGCAGCATAACCACACGAGGCACCGGGGAGCTGTTTTTT
TRBD2,TRBJ2-5,TRBV9,NA,CARRAGGASGSTGETQYF,TGTGCCCGCCGCGCCGGGGGGGCTAGCGGGAGCACGGGGGAGACCCAGTACTTC
NA,TRBJ1-6,TRBV25-1,NA,CASSWTPNNSPLHF,TGTGCCAGCAGTTGGACACCCAATAATTCACCCCTCCACTTT
TRBD2,TRBJ2-2,TRBV7-9,NA,CASSLGLAGVSGELFF,TGTGCCAGCAGCCTGGGACTAGCGGGGGTTTCCGGGGAGCTGTTTTTT
NA,TRBJ2-3,TRBV21-1,NA,CASSKDRLAGEDTQYF,TGTGCCAGCAGCAAAGATCGGCTAGCGGGAGAAGATACGCAGTATTTT
NA,TRBJ1-1,TRBV18,few,CASSRREPGNTEAFF,TGTGCCAGCTCACGCCGGGAACCGGGGAACACTGAAGCTTTCTTT
TRBD1,TRBJ2-1,TRBV29-1,NA,CSVSGTGAYNEQFF,TGCAGCGTGTCCGGGACAGGGGCTTACAATGAGCAGTTCTTC
NA,TRBJ2-3,TRBV7-7,NA,CASSSHKYTDTQYF,TGTGCTAGCAGCTCCCACAAATACACAGATACGCAGTATTTT
NA,TRBJ1-4,TRBV19,NA,CATMRQASTNEKLFF,TGTGCCACTATGCGACAGGCGTCAACTAATGAAAAACTGTTTTTT
TRBD1,TRBJ1-6,TRBV19,NA,CASSRDRGPSPLHF,TGTGCCAGTAGTCGGGACAGGGGGCCGTCACCCCTCCACTTT
TRBD1,TRBJ1-6,TRBV27,NA,CASSLFPPRQGGYNSPLHF,TGTGCCAGCAGTTTATTTCCACCCCGACAGGGGGGGTATAATTCACCCCTCCACTTT
TRBD2,TRBJ2-3,TRBV25-1,NA,CASLGLAGYEQYF,TGTGCCAGCCTGGGACTAGCGGGCTATGAGCAGTATTTT
TRBD1,TRBJ2-1,TRBV24-1,few,CATSDLPDRGNEQFF,TGTGCCACCAGTGATTTGCCGGACAGGGGCAATGAGCAGTTCTTC
TRBD2,TRBJ2-4,TRBV5-4,NA,CASSLQRGSSIQYF,TGTGCCAGCAGCTTGCAGCGGGGCTCAAGCATTCAGTACTTC
NA,TRBJ1-5,TRBV19,NA,CASSRGQFYSNQPQHF,TGTGCCAGTAGTAGAGGACAGTTTTATAGCAATCAGCCCCAGCATTTT
NA,TRBJ2-4,TRBV28,NA,CATEQTVVRLAKNIQYF,TGTGCCACCGAACAGACAGTAGTACGTCTAGCCAAAAACATTCAGTACTTC